Sequencing of this TCR beta chain was carried out in a study of blood T cell repertoires in COVID-19. As for the study in general: The United States, Italy and Spain provided the acute and convalescent COVID-19 samples. The analysed material was cDNA or gDNA that came from T cells, B-cell-depleted T cells, or PBMCs.

Profiling relied on immunoSEQ multiplex PCR, and the TCRdb table lists in-frame clones only, not all of them. The top ten hold about 7% of the sample, which has some 150,000 clones, roughly 88% seen once. The clonotype was recovered from a woman between 45 and 65 years old in a cohort sampled during active or convalescent COVID-19. Sequencing was done on a sample of peripheral blood.

The CDR3 loop reads CASSLGGGQETQYF. CDR3 DNA: TGTGCCAGCAGCTTAGGCGGGGGCCAAGAGACCCAGTACTTC. The rearrangement uses TRBV11-2 and TRBJ2-5, with 7 bases fitting TRBD2. The CDR3 is 14 residues long. With V trimmed by 1 base and J by 1 base, 0 bases remained unmatched. Germline assignment: CDR1 SGHAT and CDR2 FQNNGV.